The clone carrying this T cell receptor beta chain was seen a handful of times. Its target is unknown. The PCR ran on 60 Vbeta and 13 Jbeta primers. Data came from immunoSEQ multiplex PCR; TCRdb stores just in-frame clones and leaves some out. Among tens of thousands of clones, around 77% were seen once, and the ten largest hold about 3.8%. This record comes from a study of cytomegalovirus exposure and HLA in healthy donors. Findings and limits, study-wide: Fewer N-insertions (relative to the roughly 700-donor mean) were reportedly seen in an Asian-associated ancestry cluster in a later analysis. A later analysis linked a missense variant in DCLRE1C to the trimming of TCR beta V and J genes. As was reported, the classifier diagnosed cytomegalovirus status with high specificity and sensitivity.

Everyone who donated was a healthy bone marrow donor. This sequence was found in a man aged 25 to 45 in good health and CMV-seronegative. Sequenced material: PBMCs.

The CDR3 region is CASSPRARRETQYF. Written as DNA, the CDR3 is TGTGCCAGCAGTCCGAGGGCTAGGCGGGAGACCCAGTACTTC. The chain couples TRBV27 to TRBJ2-5; a weak D match, TRBD2 (5 bases). Germline V gene lookup returns CDR1 MNHEY and CDR2 SMNVEV (reference sequence). The CDR3 covers 14 residues. V lost 5 bases, J lost 5 bases, and 15 bases lay in between.